These T cell receptor beta chains were read from a single sample in a study of cytomegalovirus exposure and HLA in healthy donors. Method: immunoSEQ multiplex PCR; TCRdb's copy keeps in-frame clones and lacks some. The sample lists roughly 140,000 clones; roughly three quarters were seen once. Source material: PBMCs. The source is a woman between 45 and 60 years old in good health and CMV-seronegative. The CDR3 runs from the conserved cysteine through the conserved F or W. Fields, in order: V gene, D gene, clone size, J gene, CDR3 protein, CDR3 DNA. D genes are given only for firm matches. Expanded clones are given a class, and other clones once, few, many or no size at all.

TRBV19,TRBD1,NA,TRBJ1-5,CASSETGGEYQPQHF,TGTGCCAGTAGTGAGACAGGGGGCGAGTATCAGCCCCAGCATTTT
TRBV18,NA,NA,TRBJ1-1,CASSPLSNRETEAFF,TGTGCCAGCTCACCACTCTCGAATAGGGAGACTGAAGCTTTCTTT
TRBV13,NA,NA,TRBJ1-1,CASGAGTEAFF,TGTGCCAGTGGGGCTGGGACTGAAGCTTTCTTT
TRBV5-6,NA,NA,TRBJ1-6,CASSLVKGRSPPHF,TGTGCCAGCAGCTTGGTAAAGGGGAGGTCACCCCCCCACTTT
TRBV6-5,TRBD1,NA,TRBJ1-6,CASRSPGQGNSPLHF,TGTGCCAGCAGGTCCCCGGGACAGGGTAATTCACCCCTCCACTTT
TRBV5-6,NA,NA,TRBJ1-3,CASSLGFLSGNTIYF,TGTGCCAGCAGCTTGGGTTTCTTATCCGGAAACACCATATATTTT
TRBV11-2,NA,NA,TRBJ1-4,CASMRGPNEKLFF,TGTGCCAGCATGCGGGGGCCTAATGAAAAACTGTTTTTT
TRBV4-1,NA,NA,TRBJ2-3,CASSRLGGPLATQYF,TGCGCCAGCAGCCGCCTGGGGGGGCCTCTAGCTACGCAGTATTTT
TRBV5-1,TRBD1,NA,TRBJ2-7,CASSGDPGTGGRGEQYF,TGCGCCAGCAGCGGAGACCCCGGGACAGGGGGCAGGGGCGAGCAGTACTTC
TRBV2,NA,NA,TRBJ2-7,CASPAGDIGPYGQYF,TGTGCCAGCCCAGCGGGCGATATTGGACCCTACGGGCAGTACTTC
TRBV9,TRBD1,NA,TRBJ2-5,CASSPGQGETQYF,TGTGCCAGCAGCCCTGGACAGGGAGAGACCCAGTACTTC
TRBV12-5,NA,NA,TRBJ1-4,CASGLVVSGGTNEKLFF,TGTGCTAGTGGTTTGGTGGTGAGCGGGGGAACTAATGAAAAACTGTTTTTT
TRBV19,TRBD2,once,TRBJ2-1,CASSGGGQQFF,TGTGCCAGTAGCGGGGGGGGTCAGCAGTTCTTC
TRBV7-9,TRBD1,NA,TRBJ2-3,CASSLGTGTTYSTDTQYF,TGTGCCAGCAGCTTAGGGACAGGGACCACTTATAGCACAGATACGCAGTATTTT